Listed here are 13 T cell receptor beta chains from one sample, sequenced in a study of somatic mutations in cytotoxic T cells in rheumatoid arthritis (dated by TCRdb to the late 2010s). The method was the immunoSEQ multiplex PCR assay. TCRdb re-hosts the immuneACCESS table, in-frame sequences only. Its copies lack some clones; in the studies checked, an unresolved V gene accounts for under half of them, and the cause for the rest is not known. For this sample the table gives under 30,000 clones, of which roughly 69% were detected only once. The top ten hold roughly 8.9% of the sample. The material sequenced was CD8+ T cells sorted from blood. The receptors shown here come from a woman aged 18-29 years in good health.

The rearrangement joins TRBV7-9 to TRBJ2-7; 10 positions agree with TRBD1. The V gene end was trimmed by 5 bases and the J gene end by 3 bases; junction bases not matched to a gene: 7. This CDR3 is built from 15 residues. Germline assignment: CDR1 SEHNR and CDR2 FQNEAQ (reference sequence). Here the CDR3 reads CASSLWTGGDYEQYV. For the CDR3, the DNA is TGTGCCAGCAGCCTATGGACAGGGGGTGACTACGAGCAGTACGTC.

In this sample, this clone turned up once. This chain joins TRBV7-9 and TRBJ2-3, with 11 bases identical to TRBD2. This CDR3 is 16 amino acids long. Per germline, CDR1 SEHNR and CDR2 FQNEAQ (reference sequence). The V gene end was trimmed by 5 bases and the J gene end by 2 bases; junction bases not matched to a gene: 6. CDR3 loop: CASSGGTSGLTDTQYF. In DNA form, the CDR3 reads TGTGCCAGCAGCGGGGGGACTAGCGGACTCACAGATACGCAGTATTTT.

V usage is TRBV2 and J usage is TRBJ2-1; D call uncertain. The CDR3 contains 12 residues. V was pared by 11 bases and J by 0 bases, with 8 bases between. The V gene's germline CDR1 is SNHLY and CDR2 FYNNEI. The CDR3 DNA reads TGTGCCCACCGGCCCTCCTACAATGAGCAGTTCTTC. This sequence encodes CAHRPSYNEQFF.

The CDR3 DNA reads TGTGCCAACTCTAGACTAGCGGAACACAATGAGCAGTTCTTC. It translates to CANSRLAEHNEQFF. The J gene is TRBJ2-1, the V gene TRBV28; 9 bases align to TRBD2. Germline trimming cut 10 bases from V and 5 bases from J; bases unmatched to any gene: 9. In germline, CDR1 is MDHEN, CDR2 SYDVKM. This CDR3 spans 14 amino acids.

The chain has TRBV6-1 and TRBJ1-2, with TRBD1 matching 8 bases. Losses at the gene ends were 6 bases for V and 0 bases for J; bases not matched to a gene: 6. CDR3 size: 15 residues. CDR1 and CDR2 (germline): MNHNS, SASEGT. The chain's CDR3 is CASRDREISNYGYTF. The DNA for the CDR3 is TGTGCCAGCAGGGACAGGGAGATCTCTAACTATGGCTACACCTTC.

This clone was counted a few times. In nucleotides, the CDR3 is TGTGCCAGCAGCAAAGGGGGTCCTTCCTCCGCGTGTGGCAATCAGCCCCAGCATTTT. It is translated as CASSKGGPSSACGNQPQHF. This rearrangement joins TRBV21-1 to TRBJ1-5. TRBV21-1 is classified as a pseudogene. CDR3 length: 19 residues.

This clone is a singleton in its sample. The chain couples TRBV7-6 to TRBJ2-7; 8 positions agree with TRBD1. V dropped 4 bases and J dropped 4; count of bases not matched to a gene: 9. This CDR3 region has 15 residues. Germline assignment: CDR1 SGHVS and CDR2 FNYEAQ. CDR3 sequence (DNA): TGTGCCAGCAGCTCCGAGGCGGACAGGGTGTACGAGCAGTACTTC. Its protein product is CASSSEADRVYEQYF.

Here the CDR3 reads CASSSTGVGNQPQHF. CDR3 coding DNA: TGTGCCAGCAGTTCGACAGGGGTAGGCAATCAGCCCCAGCATTTT. The gene calls are TRBV2 and TRBJ1-5; 8 positions match TRBD1. Germline lookup yields CDR1 SNHLY and CDR2 FYNNEI. J gave up 2 bases and V 5 bases, and 5 bases lay outside the gene matches. The CDR3 runs to 15 residues.

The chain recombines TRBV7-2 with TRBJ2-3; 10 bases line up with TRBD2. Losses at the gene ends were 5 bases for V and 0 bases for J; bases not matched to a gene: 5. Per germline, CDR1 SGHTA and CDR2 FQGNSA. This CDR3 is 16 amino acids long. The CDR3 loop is CASSHRTSGSTDTQYF. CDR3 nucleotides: TGTGCCAGCAGCCACAGGACTAGCGGTAGCACAGATACGCAGTATTTT.

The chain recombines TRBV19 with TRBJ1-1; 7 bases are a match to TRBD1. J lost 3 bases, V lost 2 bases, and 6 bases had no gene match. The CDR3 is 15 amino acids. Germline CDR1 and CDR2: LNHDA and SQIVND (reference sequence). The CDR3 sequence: CASSISPRGDTEAFF. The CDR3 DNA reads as TGTGCCAGTAGTATATCGCCCAGGGGGGACACTGAAGCTTTCTTT.

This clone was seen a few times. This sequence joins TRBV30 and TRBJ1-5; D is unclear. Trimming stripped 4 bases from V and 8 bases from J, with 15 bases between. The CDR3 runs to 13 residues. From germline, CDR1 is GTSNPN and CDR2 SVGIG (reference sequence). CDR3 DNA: TGTGCCTGGAACGTGGCGGTGGGAGAGCCCCAGCATTTT. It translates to CAWNVAVGEPQHF.

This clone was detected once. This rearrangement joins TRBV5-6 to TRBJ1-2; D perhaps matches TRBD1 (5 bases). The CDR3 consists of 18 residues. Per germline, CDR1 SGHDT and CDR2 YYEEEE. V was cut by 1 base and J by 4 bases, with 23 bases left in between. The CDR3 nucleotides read TGTGCCAGCAGCTTGAATATAGTATGGGGGGAGAGTAGCTATGGCTACACCTTC. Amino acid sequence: CASSLNIVWGESSYGYTF.

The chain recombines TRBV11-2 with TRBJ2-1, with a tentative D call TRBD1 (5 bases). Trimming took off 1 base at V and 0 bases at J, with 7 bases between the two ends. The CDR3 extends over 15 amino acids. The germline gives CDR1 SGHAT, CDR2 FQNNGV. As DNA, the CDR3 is TGTGCCAGCAGCTTAGGAAGGGGCTCCTACAATGAGCAGTTCTTC. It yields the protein CASSLGRGSYNEQFF.